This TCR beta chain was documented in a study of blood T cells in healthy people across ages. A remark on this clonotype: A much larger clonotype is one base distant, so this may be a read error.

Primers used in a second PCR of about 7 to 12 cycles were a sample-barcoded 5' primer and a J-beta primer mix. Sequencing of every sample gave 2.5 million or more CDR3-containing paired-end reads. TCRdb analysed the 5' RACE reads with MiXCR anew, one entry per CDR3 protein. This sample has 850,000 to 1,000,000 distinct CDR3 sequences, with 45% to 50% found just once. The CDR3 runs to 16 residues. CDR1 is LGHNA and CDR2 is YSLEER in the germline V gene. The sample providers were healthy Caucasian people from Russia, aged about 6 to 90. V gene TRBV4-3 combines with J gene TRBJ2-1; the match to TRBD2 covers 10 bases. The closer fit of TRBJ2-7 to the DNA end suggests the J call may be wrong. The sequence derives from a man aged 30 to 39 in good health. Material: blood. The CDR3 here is CASSQRLAGAYNEQYF. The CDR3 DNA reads TGCGCCAGCAGCCAACGCCTAGCGGGAGCCTACAATGAGCAGTACTTC.